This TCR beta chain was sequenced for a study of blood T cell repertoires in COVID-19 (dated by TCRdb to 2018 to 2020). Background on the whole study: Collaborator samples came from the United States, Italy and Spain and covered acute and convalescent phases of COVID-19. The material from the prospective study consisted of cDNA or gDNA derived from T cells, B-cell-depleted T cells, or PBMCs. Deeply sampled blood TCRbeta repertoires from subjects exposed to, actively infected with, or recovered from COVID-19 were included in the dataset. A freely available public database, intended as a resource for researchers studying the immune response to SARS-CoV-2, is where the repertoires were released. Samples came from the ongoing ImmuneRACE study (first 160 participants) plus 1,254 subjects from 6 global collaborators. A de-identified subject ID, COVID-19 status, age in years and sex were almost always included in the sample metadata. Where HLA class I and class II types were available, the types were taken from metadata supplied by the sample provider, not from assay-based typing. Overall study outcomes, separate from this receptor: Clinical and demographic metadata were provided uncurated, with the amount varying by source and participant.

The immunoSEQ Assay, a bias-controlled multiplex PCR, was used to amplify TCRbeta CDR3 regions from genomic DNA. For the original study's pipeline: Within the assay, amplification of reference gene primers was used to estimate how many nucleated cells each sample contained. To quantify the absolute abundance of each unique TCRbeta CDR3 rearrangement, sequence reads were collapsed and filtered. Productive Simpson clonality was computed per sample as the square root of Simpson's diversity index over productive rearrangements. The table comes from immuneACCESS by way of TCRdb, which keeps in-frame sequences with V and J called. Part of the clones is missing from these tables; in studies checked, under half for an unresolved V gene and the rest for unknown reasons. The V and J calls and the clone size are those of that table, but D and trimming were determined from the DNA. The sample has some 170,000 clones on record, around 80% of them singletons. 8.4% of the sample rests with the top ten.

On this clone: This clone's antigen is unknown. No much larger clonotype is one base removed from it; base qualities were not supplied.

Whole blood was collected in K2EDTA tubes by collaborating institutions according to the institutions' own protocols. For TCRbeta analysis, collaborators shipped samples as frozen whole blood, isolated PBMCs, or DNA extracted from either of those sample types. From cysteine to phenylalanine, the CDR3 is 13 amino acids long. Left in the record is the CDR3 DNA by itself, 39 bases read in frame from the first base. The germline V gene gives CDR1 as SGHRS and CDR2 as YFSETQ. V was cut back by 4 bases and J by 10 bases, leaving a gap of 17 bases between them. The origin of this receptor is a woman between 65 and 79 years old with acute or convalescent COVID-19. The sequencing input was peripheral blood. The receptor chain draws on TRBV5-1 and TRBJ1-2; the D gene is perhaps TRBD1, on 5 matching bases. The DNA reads TGCGCCAGCAGCCAGACCCCTCAGGGTCCCTACACCTTC. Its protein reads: CASSQTPQGPYTF. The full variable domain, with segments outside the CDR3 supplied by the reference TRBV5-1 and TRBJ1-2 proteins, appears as KAGVTQTPRYLIKTRGQQVTLSCSPISGHRSVSWYQQTPGQGLQFLFEYFSETQRNKGNFPGRFSGRQFSNSRSEMNVSTLELGDSALYLCASSQTPQGPYTFGSGTRLTVV.